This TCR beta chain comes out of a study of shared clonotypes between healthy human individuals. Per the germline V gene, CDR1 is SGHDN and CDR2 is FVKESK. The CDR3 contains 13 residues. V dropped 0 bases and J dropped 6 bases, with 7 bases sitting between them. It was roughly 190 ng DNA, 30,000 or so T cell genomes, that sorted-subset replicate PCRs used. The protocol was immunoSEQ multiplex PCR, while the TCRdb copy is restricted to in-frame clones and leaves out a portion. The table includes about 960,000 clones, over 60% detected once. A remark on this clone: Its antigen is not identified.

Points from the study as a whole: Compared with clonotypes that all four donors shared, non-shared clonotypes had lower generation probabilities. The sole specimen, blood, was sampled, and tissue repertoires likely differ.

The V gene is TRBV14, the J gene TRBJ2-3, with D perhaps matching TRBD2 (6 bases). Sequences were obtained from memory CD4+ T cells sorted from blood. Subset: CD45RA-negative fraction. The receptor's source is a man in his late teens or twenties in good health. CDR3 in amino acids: CASSQDLADTQYF. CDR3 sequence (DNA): TGTGCCAGCAGCCAAGATCTAGCGGATACGCAGTATTTT. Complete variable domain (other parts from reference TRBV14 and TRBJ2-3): EAGVTQFPSHSVIEKGQTVTLRCDPISGHDNLYWYRRVMGKEIKFLLHFVKESKQDESGMPNNRFLAERTGGTYSTLKVQPAELEDSGVYFCASSQDLADTQYFGPGTRLTVL.